The sequence of this T cell receptor beta chain was determined in a study of PD-1 blockade in mismatch repair-deficient tumors. Study background: Patients had 11 to 13 mismatch repair-deficient cancer types and were previously treated and progressing. Study observations and caveats: Tumor-resident clones, often absent from pretreatment blood, expanded after pembrolizumab and then contracted.

Germline V gene lookup returns CDR1 PRHDT and CDR2 FYEKMQ (reference sequence). CDR3 size: 15 residues. The V gene end was trimmed by 4 bases and the J gene end by 5 bases; junction bases not matched to a gene: 7. A few pembrolizumab responders had their TCRs sequenced. This clone was recorded a few times. Its antigen is still unknown. Assay used: immunoSEQ multiplex PCR; TCRdb lists only in-frame clones, some missing. The sample includes around 100,000 clones, approximately 80% seen only once; the top ten take around 4.7%. This chain links TRBV13 with TRBJ1-2, with 10 bases fitting TRBD1. The clonotype was recovered from an adult with mismatch repair-deficient cancer. This sample comprised peripheral blood, obtained approximately 60 weeks after starting pembrolizumab. This chain's CDR3 is CASSWVGQGGYGYTF. In DNA form, the CDR3 reads TGTGCCAGCAGCTGGGTAGGACAGGGGGGGTATGGCTACACCTTC.